The 22 T cell receptor beta chains in this list originate from one sample, sequenced in a study of blood T cell repertoires in COVID-19. Only in-frame clones appear in the TCRdb table, and some are missing; sequencing was by immunoSEQ multiplex PCR. This sample has 150,000 to 200,000 clones, with roughly 87% found just once. Sequencing was carried out using peripheral blood. The receptor source for this set is a woman in her 50s with acute or convalescent COVID-19.

The chain is built from TRBV7-9 and TRBJ1-3; tentative D call: TRBD1 (5 bases). V lost 3 bases and J 0 bases, leaving 15 bases between the germline ends. The length of the CDR3 is 17 residues. Germline CDR1 and CDR2: SEHNR and FQNEAQ (reference sequence). CDR3 sequence: CASSFRKGPGSGNTIYF. The CDR3 DNA reads TGTGCCAGCAGCTTTAGAAAGGGGCCGGGCTCTGGAAACACCATATATTTT.

This chain links TRBV28 with TRBJ2-7, with TRBD2 identical over 7 bases. From germline, CDR1 is MDHEN and CDR2 SYDVKM. V was pared by 3 bases and J by 3 bases, with 5 bases of the junction left unmatched. The CDR3 runs to 14 residues. The CDR3: CASSFGRPRYEQYF. Written as DNA, the CDR3 is TGTGCCAGCAGTTTCGGGAGGCCCCGCTACGAGCAGTACTTC.

The V gene is TRBV12-5, the J gene TRBJ2-7; D might be TRBD2 (6 bases). The V gene's germline CDR1 is LGHNT and CDR2 FRNRAP. CDR3 size: 14 residues. Trimming took 2 bases from V and 7 from J, leaving 15 bases between them. This CDR3 reads CASGLTGDLREQYF. CDR3 nucleotide sequence: TGTGCTAGTGGTTTGACGGGGGACTTGAGGGAGCAGTACTTC.

This chain connects TRBV6-5 to TRBJ2-5; D perhaps matches TRBD2 (7 bases). CDR3 length equals 15 residues. The V end lost 7 bases, the J end lost 3 bases, and 18 bases lay between the germline ends. Germline V gene data show CDR1 as MNHEY and CDR2 as SVGAGI. Written as DNA, the CDR3 is TGTGCCAGCACCTCATGGACGGGGGGCGAAGAGACCCAGTACTTC. Translated, it gives CASTSWTGGEETQYF.

The V and J genes are TRBV11-1 and TRBJ2-5; 9 bases map to TRBD1. This CDR3 spans 15 amino acids. Germline CDR1 reads SGHAT; CDR2 reads FQDESV (reference sequence). Trimming removed 5 bases from V and 5 bases from J; junction bases left unmatched: 9. CDR3 coding DNA: TGTGCCAGCAGCGTACGCACAGGGGGCAGCGAGACCCAGTACTTC. This translates into CASSVRTGGSETQYF. The complete variable domain, with remaining parts taken from reference TRBV11-1 and TRBJ2-5, reads EAEVAQSPRYKITEKSQAVAFWCDPISGHATLYWYRQILGQGPELLVQFQDESVVDDSQLPKDRFSAERLKGVDSTLKIQPAELGDSAMYLCASSVRTGGSETQYFGPGTRLLVL.

This chain links TRBV19 with TRBJ2-7; TRBD1 aligns across 7 bases. The CDR3 runs to 13 residues. Germline trimming cut 3 bases from V and 2 bases from J; bases unmatched to any gene: 1. CDR1 is LNHDA and CDR2 is SQIVND in the germline V gene (reference sequence). The CDR3 here is CASSIGTAYEQYF. CDR3 DNA sequence: TGTGCCAGTAGTATCGGGACAGCCTACGAGCAGTACTTC.

J is TRBJ1-6 and V is TRBV6-5, with 7 positions matching TRBD1. The ends lost 7 bases at V and 7 bases at J; junction bases unmatched: 10. Germline CDR1 and CDR2: MNHEY and SVGAGI. There are 15 residues in the CDR3. The CDR3 DNA reads TGTGCCAGCATTCCTTCGACAGGGAAGAATTCACCCCTCCACTTT. Translation: CASIPSTGKNSPLHF.

The rearrangement joins TRBV5-1 to TRBJ2-7, with D tentatively TRBD2 (6 bases). CDR3 length: 14 residues. V lost 3 bases to trimming and J lost 6 bases, with 16 bases between them. Germline V gene sequence: CDR1 SGHRS, CDR2 YFSETQ. The CDR3 DNA reads as TGCGCCAGCAGCTGGGGGGACCGAACCTTCGAGCAGTACTTC. It is translated as CASSWGDRTFEQYF. The full variable domain, completed using reference TRBV5-1 and TRBJ2-7, is KAGVTQTPRYLIKTRGQQVTLSCSPISGHRSVSWYQQTPGQGLQFLFEYFSETQRNKGNFPGRFSGRQFSNSRSEMNVSTLELGDSALYLCASSWGDRTFEQYFGPGTRLTVT.

The chain uses TRBV7-9 and TRBJ1-2, with D possibly TRBD1 on 6 matching bases. The V gene lost 4 bases and the J gene lost 7 bases, with 13 bases spanning the gap. The CDR3 contains 13 residues. CDR1 SEHNR and CDR2 FQNEAQ come from the germline V gene (reference sequence). The CDR3 is CASSYRDSFGYTF. The CDR3 DNA is TGTGCCAGCAGCTACAGGGATTCTTTTGGCTACACCTTC.

This rearrangement joins TRBV27 to TRBJ2-7; D is perhaps TRBD1 (6 bases). This CDR3 region has 16 residues. Germline V gives CDR1 MNHEY, CDR2 SMNVEV (reference sequence). The ends were cut back, 5 bases at V and 5 bases at J, with 22 bases in the middle. The CDR3 protein is CASSPSEAGDFDEQYF. CDR3 DNA: TGTGCCAGCAGTCCGTCCGAGGCAGGGGATTTCGACGAGCAGTACTTC.

V usage is TRBV6-5 and J usage is TRBJ2-3; maybe TRBD2 (6 bases). The germline CDR1 and CDR2 sequences are MNHEY and SVGAGI. The V end was cut by 4 bases, the J end by 1 base, with 12 bases between. The CDR3 has 15 residues. The CDR3: CASSWGGKRTDTQYF. In DNA form, the CDR3 reads TGTGCCAGCAGTTGGGGCGGGAAACGCACAGATACGCAGTATTTT.

This rearrangement joins TRBV9 to TRBJ2-2; TRBD2 agrees at 10 bases. The CDR3 loop spans 16 amino acids. Per the germline V gene, CDR1 is SGDLS and CDR2 is YYNGEE. V lost 4 bases and J lost 5; bases outside the gene matches: 8. CDR3 loop: CASSPIGAGGTGELFF. The CDR3 region has the DNA TGTGCCAGCAGCCCGATCGGAGCGGGGGGGACCGGGGAGCTGTTTTTT.

The chain uses TRBV6-1 and TRBJ2-1, with D possibly TRBD2 on 7 matching bases. Germline V gene lookup returns CDR1 MNHNS and CDR2 SASEGT. This CDR3 region has 16 residues. The V end lost 0 bases, the J end lost 4 bases, and 13 bases lay between the germline ends. The CDR3 bases are TGTGCCAGCAGTGAAGCGGGGGGGCGGCCATACAATGAGCAGTTCTTC. It yields the protein CASSEAGGRPYNEQFF.

The chain's CDR3 is CASSFFPDRGLKDTQYF. The CDR3 DNA is TGTGCCAGTAGTTTTTTTCCGGACAGGGGGCTTAAAGATACGCAGTATTTT. V usage is TRBV19 and J usage is TRBJ2-3; 11 nucleotides align to TRBD1. Looked up from germline, CDR1 is LNHDA and CDR2 is SQIVND (reference sequence). Unmatched junction bases numbered 12, after V lost 5 bases and J lost 5 bases. This CDR3 comprises 17 residues.

The gene calls are TRBV30 and TRBJ2-7; tentative D call: TRBD2 (5 bases). With 5 bases removed from V and 7 bases from J, the gap between germline ends came to 15 bases. The CDR3 has 12 amino acids. The germline V gene has CDR1 GTSNPN and CDR2 SVGIG (reference sequence). The CDR3: CAWEAGSGEQYF. Written as DNA, the CDR3 is TGTGCCTGGGAGGCAGGATCGGGGGAGCAGTACTTC.

The rearrangement joins TRBV7-9 to TRBJ1-2; 11 bases are shared with TRBD1. The CDR3 contains 17 residues. CDR1 is SEHNR, CDR2 FQNEAQ, per germline (reference sequence). Trimming at V came to 4 bases and at J to 5 bases, leaving 12 bases not matched to a gene. CDR3 region: CASSSRDRGATRYGYTF. The CDR3 nucleotides are TGTGCCAGCAGCTCCCGGGACAGGGGGGCTACTAGGTATGGCTACACCTTC.

This clone was seen only a few times. The rearrangement links TRBV14 to TRBJ2-7; tentatively, D is TRBD2 (6 bases). Per germline, CDR1 SGHDN and CDR2 FVKESK. The CDR3 extends over 19 amino acids. Trimming took 0 bases from V and 2 from J, leaving 23 bases between them. The CDR3 DNA reads as TGTGCCAGCAGCCAAGATTCGCCCCTTGGGGGGAGTACAACCTACGAGCAGTACTTC. Translating gives CASSQDSPLGGSTTYEQYF.

This chain connects TRBV30 to TRBJ2-7; D is unclear. Germline CDR1 reads GTSNPN; CDR2 reads SVGIG (reference sequence). This CDR3 is 12 amino acids long. Trimming took off 2 bases at V and 1 base at J, with 6 bases between the two ends. The chain's CDR3 is CAWSLNSYEQYF. The CDR3 nucleotides are TGTGCCTGGAGTTTAAATTCCTACGAGCAGTACTTC. The variable domain in full, with the rest retrieved from reference TRBV30 and TRBJ2-7, is SQTIHQWPATLVQPVGSPLSLECTVEGTSNPNLYWYRQAAGRGLQLLFYSVGIGQISSEVPQNLSASRPQDRQFILSSKKLLLSDSGFYLCAWSLNSYEQYFGPGTRLTVT.

This sequence joins TRBV15 and TRBJ2-3, with D maybe TRBD2 (6 bases). Germline V CDR1 and CDR2: LNHNV, YYDKDF (reference sequence). Deletions cut 5 bases from V and 2 bases from J, with 17 bases between. CDR3 length equals 16 residues. Here the CDR3 reads CATSQLSGSNTDTQYF. CDR3 nucleotides: TGTGCCACCAGCCAGCTAAGCGGGTCGAACACAGATACGCAGTATTTT.

The chain has TRBV5-8 and TRBJ1-1, with TRBD1 matching over 7 bases. V shed 4 bases and J 1 base; nucleotides not matched to a gene: 1. CDR1 SGHTS and CDR2 YDEGEE come from the germline V gene. The CDR3 loop spans 13 amino acids. Here the CDR3 DNA reads TGTGCCAGCAGCGGACAGGCGAACACTGAAGCTTTCTTT. It yields the protein CASSGQANTEAFF.

The chain has TRBV5-4 and TRBJ2-3; a possible D gene is TRBD2 (6 bases). V was clipped by 3 bases and J by 3 bases, with 14 bases between them. The germline V gene encodes CDR1 SGHNT and CDR2 YYREEE (reference sequence). CDR3 length: 15 residues. This CDR3 reads CASSSPTSGTDTQYF. CDR3 nucleotide sequence: TGTGCCAGCAGCTCCCCGACTAGTGGGACAGATACGCAGTATTTT.

The chain links TRBV18 to TRBJ1-4, with 11 bases lining up with TRBD1. Per the germline V gene, CDR1 is KGHSH and CDR2 is LQKENI. The length of the CDR3 is 15 residues. Unmatched junction bases numbered 4, after V lost 3 bases and J lost 7 bases. The CDR3 nucleotides read TGTGCCAGCTCACCCAAGGACAGGGGGCTTGAAAAACTGTTTTTT. Residues: CASSPKDRGLEKLFF.